This T cell receptor beta chain is drawn from a study of radiation and T cells in renal cell carcinoma. Time point noted: blood 4 weeks post-SBRT, at nephrectomy. Treatment reported: 15 Gy SBRT to primary tumor, nephrectomy 4 weeks later. Repertoires were generated with immunoSEQ multiplex PCR, while TCRdb's copy carries only in-frame clones and drops some. Counted here are some 97,000 clones, roughly 88% occurring once; the ten biggest clones make up more than 7%. The material sequenced was blood, taken from a patient whose treatment included radiotherapy and nephrectomy. This TCR was sampled from a man in his fifties or sixties with renal cell carcinoma.

CDR3 amino acids: CATRSLRGAMYNEQFF. CDR3 coding DNA: TGTGCCACTAGGTCCCTCCGGGGGGCGATGTACAATGAGCAGTTCTTC. J is TRBJ2-1 and V is TRBV19; tentative D call: TRBD2 (7 bases). This CDR3 has 16 residues. CDR1 LNHDA and CDR2 SQIVND come from the germline V gene (reference sequence). V lost 10 bases and J 4 bases, leaving 23 bases between the germline ends. The variable domain in full, with the rest retrieved from reference TRBV19 and TRBJ2-1, is DGGITQSPKYLFRKEGQNVTLSCEQNLNHDAMYWYRQDPGQGLRLIYYSQIVNDFQKGDIAEGYSVSREKKESFPLTVTSAQKNPTAFYLCATRSLRGAMYNEQFFGPGTRLTVL.